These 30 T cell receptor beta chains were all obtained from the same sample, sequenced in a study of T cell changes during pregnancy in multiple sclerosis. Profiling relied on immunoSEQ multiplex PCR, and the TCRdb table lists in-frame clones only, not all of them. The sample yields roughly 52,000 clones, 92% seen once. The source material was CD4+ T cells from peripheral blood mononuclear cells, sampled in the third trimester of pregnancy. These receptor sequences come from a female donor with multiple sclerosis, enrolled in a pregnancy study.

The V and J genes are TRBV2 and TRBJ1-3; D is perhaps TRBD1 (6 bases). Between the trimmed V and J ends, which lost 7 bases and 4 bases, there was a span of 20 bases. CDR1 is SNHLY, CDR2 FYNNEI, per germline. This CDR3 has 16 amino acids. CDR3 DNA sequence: TGTGCCAGCACCCCAGGGGTCGTATCGAGAGGAAACACCATATATTTT. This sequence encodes CASTPGVVSRGNTIYF.

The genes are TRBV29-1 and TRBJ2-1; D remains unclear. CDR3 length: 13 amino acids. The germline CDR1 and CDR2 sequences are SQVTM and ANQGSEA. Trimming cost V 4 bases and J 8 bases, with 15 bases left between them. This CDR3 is CSVGRRSHYEQFF. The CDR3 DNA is TGCAGCGTTGGGAGACGGTCGCACTATGAGCAGTTCTTC.

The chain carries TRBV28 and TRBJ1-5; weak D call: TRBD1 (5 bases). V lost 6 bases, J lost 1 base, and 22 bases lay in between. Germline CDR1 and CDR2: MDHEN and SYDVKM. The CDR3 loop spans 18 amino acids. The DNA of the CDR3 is TGTGCCAGCAGCCTTTGGAAGTGGGGGGGACTCAGCAATCAGCCCCAGCATTTT. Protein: CASSLWKWGGLSNQPQHF.

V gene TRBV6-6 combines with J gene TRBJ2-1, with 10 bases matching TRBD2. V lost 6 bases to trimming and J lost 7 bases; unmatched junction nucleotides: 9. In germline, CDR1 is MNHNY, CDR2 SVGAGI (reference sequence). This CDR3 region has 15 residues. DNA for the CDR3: TGTGCCAGCAGCCTTATAGCGGGGGGCGGGAATGAGCAGTTCTTC. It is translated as CASSLIAGGGNEQFF.

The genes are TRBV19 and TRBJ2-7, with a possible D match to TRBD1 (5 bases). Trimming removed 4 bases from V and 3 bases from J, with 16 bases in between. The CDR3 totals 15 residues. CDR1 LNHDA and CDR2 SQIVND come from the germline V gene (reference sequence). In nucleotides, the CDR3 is TGTGCCAGTAGTAAGTCCTCAACCAGGGACTACGAGCAGTACTTC. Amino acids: CASSKSSTRDYEQYF.

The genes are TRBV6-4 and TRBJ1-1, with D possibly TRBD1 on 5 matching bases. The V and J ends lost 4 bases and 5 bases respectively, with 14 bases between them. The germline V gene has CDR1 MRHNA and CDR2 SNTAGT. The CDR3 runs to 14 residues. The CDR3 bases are TGTGCCAGCAGTGCCCTACCCGCAGGGACTGAAGCTTTCTTT. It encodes CASSALPAGTEAFF.

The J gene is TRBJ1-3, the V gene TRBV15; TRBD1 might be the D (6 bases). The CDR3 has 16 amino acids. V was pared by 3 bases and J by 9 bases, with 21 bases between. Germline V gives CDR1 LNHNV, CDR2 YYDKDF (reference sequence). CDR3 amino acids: CATSRTDRPGTSTIYF. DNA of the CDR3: TGTGCCACCAGCAGGACAGACAGGCCCGGAACGAGCACCATATATTTT.

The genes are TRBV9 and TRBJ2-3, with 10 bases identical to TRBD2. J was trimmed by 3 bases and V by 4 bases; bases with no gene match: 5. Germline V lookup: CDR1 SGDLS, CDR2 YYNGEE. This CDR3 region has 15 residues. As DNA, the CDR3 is TGTGCCAGCAGCTCATCTAGCGGGGGTACAGATACGCAGTATTTT. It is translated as CASSSSSGGTDTQYF.

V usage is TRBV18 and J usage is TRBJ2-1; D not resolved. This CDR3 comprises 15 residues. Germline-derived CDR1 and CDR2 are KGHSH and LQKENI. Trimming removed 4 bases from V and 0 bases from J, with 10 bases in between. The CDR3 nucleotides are TGTGCCAGCTCACGTAGAATTAGCTCCTACAATGAGCAGTTCTTC. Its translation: CASSRRISSYNEQFF.

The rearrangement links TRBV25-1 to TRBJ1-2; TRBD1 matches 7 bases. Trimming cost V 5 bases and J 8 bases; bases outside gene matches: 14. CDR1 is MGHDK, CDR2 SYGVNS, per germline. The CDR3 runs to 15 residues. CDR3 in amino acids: CASSTGQAGVRGYTF. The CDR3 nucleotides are TGTGCCAGCAGTACAGGACAGGCCGGGGTTAGAGGCTACACCTTC.

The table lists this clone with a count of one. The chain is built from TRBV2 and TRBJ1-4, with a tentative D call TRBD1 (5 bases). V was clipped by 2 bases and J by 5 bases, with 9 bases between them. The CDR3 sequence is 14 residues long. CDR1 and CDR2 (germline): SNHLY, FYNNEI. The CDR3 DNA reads TGTGCCAGCAGTGAAAGGGACTTCAATGAAAAACTGTTTTTT. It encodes CASSERDFNEKLFF.

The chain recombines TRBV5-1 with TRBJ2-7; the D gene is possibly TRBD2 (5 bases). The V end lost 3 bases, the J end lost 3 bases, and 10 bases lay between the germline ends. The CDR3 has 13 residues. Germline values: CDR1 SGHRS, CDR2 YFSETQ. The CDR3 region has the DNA TGCGCCAGCAGCTCCCGGGAAAACTACGAGCAGTACTTC. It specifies CASSSRENYEQYF.

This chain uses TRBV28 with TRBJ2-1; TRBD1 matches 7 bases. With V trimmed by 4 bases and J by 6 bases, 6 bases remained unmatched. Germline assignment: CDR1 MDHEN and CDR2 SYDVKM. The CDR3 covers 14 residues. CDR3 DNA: TGTGCCAGCAGTTCCCCAGGGGGTCCCAATGAGCAGTTCTTC. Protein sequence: CASSSPGGPNEQFF.

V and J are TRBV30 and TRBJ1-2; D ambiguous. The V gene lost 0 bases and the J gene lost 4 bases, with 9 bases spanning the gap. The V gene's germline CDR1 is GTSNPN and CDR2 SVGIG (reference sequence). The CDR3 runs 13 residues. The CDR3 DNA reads TGTGCCTGGAGTGTATCCAGGTCCTATGGCTACACCTTC. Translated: CAWSVSRSYGYTF. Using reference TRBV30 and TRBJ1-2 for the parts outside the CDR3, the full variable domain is SQTIHQWPATLVQPVGSPLSLECTVEGTSNPNLYWYRQAAGRGLQLLFYSVGIGQISSEVPQNLSASRPQDRQFILSSKKLLLSDSGFYLCAWSVSRSYGYTFGSGTRLTVV.

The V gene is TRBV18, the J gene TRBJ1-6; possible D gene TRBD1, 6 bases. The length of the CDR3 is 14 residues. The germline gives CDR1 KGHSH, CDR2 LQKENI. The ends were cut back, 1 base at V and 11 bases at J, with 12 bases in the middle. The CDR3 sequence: CASSPLAGDPPLHF. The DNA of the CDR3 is TGTGCCAGCTCACCACTGGCAGGGGATCCACCCCTCCACTTT.

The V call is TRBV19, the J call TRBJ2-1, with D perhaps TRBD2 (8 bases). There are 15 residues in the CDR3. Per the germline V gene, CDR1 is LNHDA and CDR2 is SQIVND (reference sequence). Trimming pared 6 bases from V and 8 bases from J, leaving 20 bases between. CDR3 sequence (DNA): TGTGCCAGTAGGCTAACAGGGGCCGGGAGGGATGAGCAGTTCTTC. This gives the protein CASRLTGAGRDEQFF.

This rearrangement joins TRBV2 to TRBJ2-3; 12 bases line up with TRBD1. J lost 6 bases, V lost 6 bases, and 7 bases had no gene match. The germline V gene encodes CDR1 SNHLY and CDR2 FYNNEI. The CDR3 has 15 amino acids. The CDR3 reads CASSRDRGRSDTQYF. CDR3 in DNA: TGTGCCAGCAGCCGGGACAGGGGGCGATCGGATACGCAGTATTTT.

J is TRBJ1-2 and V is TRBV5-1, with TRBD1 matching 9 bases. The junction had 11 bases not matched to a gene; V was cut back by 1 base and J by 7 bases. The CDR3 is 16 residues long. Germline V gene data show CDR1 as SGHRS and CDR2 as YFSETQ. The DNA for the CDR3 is TGCGCCAGCAGCTTGCACAGGGGGCCGGACCTTAGTGGCTACACCTTC. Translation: CASSLHRGPDLSGYTF.

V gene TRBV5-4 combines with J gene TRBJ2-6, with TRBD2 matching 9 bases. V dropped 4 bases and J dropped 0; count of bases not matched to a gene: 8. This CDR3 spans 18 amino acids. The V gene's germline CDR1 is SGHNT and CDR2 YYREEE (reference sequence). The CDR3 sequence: CASSTIAGAVSGANVLTF. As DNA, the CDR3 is TGTGCCAGCAGCACCATAGCGGGGGCCGTCTCTGGGGCCAACGTCCTGACTTTC.

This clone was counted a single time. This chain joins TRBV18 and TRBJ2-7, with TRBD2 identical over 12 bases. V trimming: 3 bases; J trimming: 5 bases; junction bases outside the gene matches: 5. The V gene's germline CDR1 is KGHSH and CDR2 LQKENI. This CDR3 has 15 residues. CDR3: CASSPVGLAGNEQYF. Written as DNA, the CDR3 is TGTGCCAGCTCACCTGTAGGACTAGCGGGAAACGAGCAGTACTTC.

Here the CDR3 reads CASSYDRTGDTQYF. CDR3 in DNA: TGTGCCAGCAGTTACGACCGGACAGGAGATACGCAGTATTTT. This chain joins TRBV6-5 and TRBJ2-3, with 7 bases that match TRBD1. Per the germline V gene, CDR1 is MNHEY and CDR2 is SVGAGI. The CDR3 has 14 amino acids. The ends lost 2 bases at V and 5 bases at J; junction bases unmatched: 4.

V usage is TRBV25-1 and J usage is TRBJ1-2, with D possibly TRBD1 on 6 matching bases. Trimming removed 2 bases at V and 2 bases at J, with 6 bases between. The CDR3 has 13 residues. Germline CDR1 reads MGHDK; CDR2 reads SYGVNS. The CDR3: CASSETGNYGYTF. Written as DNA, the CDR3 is TGTGCCAGCAGTGAAACAGGGAACTATGGCTACACCTTC.

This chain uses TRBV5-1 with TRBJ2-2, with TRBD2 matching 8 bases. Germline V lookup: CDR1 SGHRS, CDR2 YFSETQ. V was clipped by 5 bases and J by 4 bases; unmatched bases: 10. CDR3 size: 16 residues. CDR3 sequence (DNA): TGCGCCAGCAGATCGGGACTAGGGCAGGGCACCGGGGAGCTGTTTTTT. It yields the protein CASRSGLGQGTGELFF.

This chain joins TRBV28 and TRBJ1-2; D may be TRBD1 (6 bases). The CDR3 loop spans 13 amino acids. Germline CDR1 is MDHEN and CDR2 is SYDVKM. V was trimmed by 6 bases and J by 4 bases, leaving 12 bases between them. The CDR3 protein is CASSRTDTYGYTF. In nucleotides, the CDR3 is TGTGCCAGCAGCAGGACAGATACCTATGGCTACACCTTC.

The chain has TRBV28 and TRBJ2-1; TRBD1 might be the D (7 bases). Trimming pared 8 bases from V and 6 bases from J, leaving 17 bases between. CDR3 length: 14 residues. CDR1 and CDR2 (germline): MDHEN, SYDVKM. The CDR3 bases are TGTGCCAGCCTTATCAGGGGGGAGGTCAATGAGCAGTTCTTC. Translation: CASLIRGEVNEQFF.

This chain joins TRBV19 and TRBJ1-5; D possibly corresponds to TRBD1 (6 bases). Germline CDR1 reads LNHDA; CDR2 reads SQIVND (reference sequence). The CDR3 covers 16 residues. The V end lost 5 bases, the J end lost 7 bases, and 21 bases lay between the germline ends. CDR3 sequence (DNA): TGTGCCAGTAGTCCCCGCCTTAGGGGGGGTCGGCAGCCCCAGCATTTT. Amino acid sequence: CASSPRLRGGRQPQHF.

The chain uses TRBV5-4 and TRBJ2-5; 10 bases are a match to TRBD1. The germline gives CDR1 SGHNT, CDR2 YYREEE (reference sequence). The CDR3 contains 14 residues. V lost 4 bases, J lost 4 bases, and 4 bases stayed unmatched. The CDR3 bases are TGTGCCAGCAGCCTGGACAGGGGGTCAGAGACCCAGTACTTC. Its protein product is CASSLDRGSETQYF.

The CDR3 DNA follows: TGCAGCGTTCCCCGGACAGGGTACAATGAGCAGTTCTTC. Its translation is CSVPRTGYNEQFF. The chain uses TRBV29-1 and TRBJ2-1; TRBD1 agrees at 8 bases. Per germline, CDR1 SQVTM and CDR2 ANQGSEA. This CDR3 has 13 amino acids. The V and J ends lost 5 bases and 4 bases, in that order; junction bases with no gene match: 4.

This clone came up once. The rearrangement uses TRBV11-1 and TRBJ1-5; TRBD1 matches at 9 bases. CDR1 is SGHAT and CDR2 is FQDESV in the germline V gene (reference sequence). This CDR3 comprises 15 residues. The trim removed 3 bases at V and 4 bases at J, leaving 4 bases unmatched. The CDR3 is CASSLGQGINQPQHF. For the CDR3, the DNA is TGTGCCAGCAGCTTGGGACAGGGAATTAATCAGCCCCAGCATTTT.

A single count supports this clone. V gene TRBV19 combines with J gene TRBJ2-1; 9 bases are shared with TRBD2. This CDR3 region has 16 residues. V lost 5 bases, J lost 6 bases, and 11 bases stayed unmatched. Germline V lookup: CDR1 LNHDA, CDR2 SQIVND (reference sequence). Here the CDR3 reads CASSGFSGSEGNEQFF. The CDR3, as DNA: TGTGCCAGTAGTGGGTTTAGCGGGAGTGAAGGCAATGAGCAGTTCTTC.